The 2 T cell receptor beta chains given below trace back to one sample, sequenced in a study of primary melanoma T cells and metastatic recurrence (dated by TCRdb to about 2020). The method behind the library was the immunoSEQ multiplex PCR assay. In its TCRdb copy, this immuneACCESS table keeps in-frame sequences only and misses some clones. Where compared with another copy, unresolved V genes explain less than half of these, and the others have no known cause. The sample contains 650 to 950 clones, roughly 80% of them found a single time. Of the sample, roughly 45% falls within the top ten clones. The sample consisted of melanoma tumor tissue. These receptors all stem from a human donor with melanoma.

The rearrangement links TRBV28 to TRBJ1-4, with D perhaps matching TRBD1 (6 bases). The CDR3 is made up of 15 amino acids. V lost 4 bases and J lost 6, with 15 bases in between. Germline lookup yields CDR1 MDHEN and CDR2 SYDVKM. As DNA, the CDR3 is TGTGCCAGCAGTTCAGTGTCAGGGGTTTATGAAAAACTGTTTTTT. Its translation: CASSSVSGVYEKLFF.

The rearrangement uses TRBV18 and TRBJ2-2; no clear D gene. CDR1 is KGHSH, CDR2 LQKENI, per germline. The CDR3 has 12 residues. Trimming left V 5 bases short and J 0 bases short, with 1 base between. The CDR3 here is CASSSNTGELFF. The CDR3 DNA reads as TGTGCCAGCTCATCGAACACCGGGGAGCTGTTTTTT.